This T cell receptor (beta chain) stems from a study of Graves' ophthalmopathy and Graves' hyperthyroidism. The CDR3 extends over 13 amino acids. With 5 bases removed from V and 7 bases from J, the gap between germline ends came to 11 bases. Germline assignment: CDR1 WSHSY and CDR2 SAAADI. Findings and limits, study-wide: Ophthalmopathy and stable hyperthyroidism were discriminated by a 13-signature model, with about 90% sensitivity and approximately 78% specificity.

Diagnostic conclusions were grounded in clinical symptoms, serum thyroxine, TRAb, thyroid ultrasound and orbital computed tomography. Details on this clonotype: Its matching antigen is unknown.

Using RNA transcripts, the TCR beta CDR3 regions were amplified. After a first-round RT-PCR with HTBI primers, a second-round multiplex PCR was run. Using its own MiXCR run on the multiplex PCR reads, TCRdb lists one record per CDR3 protein. This table holds roughly 1.1 million distinct CDR3 sequences, about 35% found once. V and J are TRBV10-2 and TRBJ1-4; no firm D call. Sequencing input: peripheral blood or thyroid tissue (not recorded which). The receptor's source is an adult man with Graves' hyperthyroidism. The DNA of the CDR3 is TGCGCCAGCAGTACCAAGGGAGGTGAAAAACTGTTTTTT. Translation gives CASSTKGGEKLFF.